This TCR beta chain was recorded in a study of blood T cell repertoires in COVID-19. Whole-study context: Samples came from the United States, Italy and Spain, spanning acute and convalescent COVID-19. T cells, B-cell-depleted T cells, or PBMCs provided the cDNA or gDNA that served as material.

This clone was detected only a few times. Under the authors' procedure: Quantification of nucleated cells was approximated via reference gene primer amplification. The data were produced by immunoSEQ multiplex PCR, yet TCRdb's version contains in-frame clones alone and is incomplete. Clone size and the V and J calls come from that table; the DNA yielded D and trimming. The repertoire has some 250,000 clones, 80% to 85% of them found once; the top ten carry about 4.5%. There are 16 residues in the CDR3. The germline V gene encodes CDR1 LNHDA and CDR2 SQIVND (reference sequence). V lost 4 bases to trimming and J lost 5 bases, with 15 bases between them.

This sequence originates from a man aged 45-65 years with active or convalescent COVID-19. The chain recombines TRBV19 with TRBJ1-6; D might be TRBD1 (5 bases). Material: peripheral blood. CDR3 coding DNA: TGTGCCAGTAGTACCCAAAGGCGGGGGGATAATTCACCCCTCCACTTT. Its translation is CASSTQRRGDNSPLHF.